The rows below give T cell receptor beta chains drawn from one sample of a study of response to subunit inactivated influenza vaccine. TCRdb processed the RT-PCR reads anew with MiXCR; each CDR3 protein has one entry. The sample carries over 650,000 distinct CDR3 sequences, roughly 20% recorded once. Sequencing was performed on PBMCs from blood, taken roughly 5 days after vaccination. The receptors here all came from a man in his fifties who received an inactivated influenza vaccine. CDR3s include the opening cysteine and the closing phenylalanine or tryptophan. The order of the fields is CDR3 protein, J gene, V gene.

CASSPQSLTGELFF,TRBJ2-2,TRBV7-2
CASTHSGGAYEQYF,TRBJ2-7,TRBV12-3/TRBV12-4
CASSQDLVSEQFF,TRBJ2-1,TRBV3-1
CATSRDRPGNTIYF,TRBJ1-3,TRBV15
CATGRVGSYNEQFF,TRBJ2-1,TRBV15
CASTVQGRATEAFF,TRBJ1-1,TRBV28
CASSPLGSYEQYF,TRBJ2-7,TRBV12-3/TRBV12-4
CAARETGGSNTGELFF,TRBJ2-2,TRBV7-9
CASSLLTSPEAFF,TRBJ1-1,TRBV7-6
CASSLGPRQGSYEQYF,TRBJ2-7,TRBV7-8
CASSLNRPTPLHF,TRBJ1-6,TRBV12-3/TRBV12-4
CASSLSPLASNEQFF,TRBJ2-1,TRBV27
CASSLSAGTGWIFFTQETQYF,TRBJ2-5,TRBV28
CSVLSQGAGAKAKNIQYF,TRBJ2-4,TRBV29-1
CASSLSEGEKLFF,TRBJ1-4,TRBV7-9
CATSQPGYGYTF,TRBJ1-2,TRBV10-3
CASSFGQGSYEQYF,TRBJ2-7,TRBV27
CASSRRDRGAGELFF,TRBJ2-2,TRBV6-2/TRBV6-3
CASSQQQGGGSYEQYF,TRBJ2-7,TRBV4-2
CASSLGGGQSSDTQYF,TRBJ2-3,TRBV12-3/TRBV12-4
CATSERDRNEQYF,TRBJ2-7,TRBV15
CSASGAHNEQFF,TRBJ2-1,TRBV20-1
CASNPGGPYGYTF,TRBJ1-2,TRBV5-5
CASRRVGGGDYEQYF,TRBJ2-7,TRBV6-1
CASSARTGNTEAFF,TRBJ1-1,TRBV9
CASSYPGQGEGGYTF,TRBJ1-2,TRBV6-5
CASSLASEFNQPQHF,TRBJ1-5,TRBV28
CSVDLSGRNEQFF,TRBJ2-1,TRBV29-1
CASSQVDSIMYEQYF,TRBJ2-7,TRBV14
CASSLALNEQYF,TRBJ2-7,TRBV5-5
CASSRGSSEDTQYF,TRBJ2-3,TRBV5-1
CSAHTTGNYGYTF,TRBJ1-2,TRBV20-1
CAISGRASGNNEQFF,TRBJ2-1,TRBV10-3
CSALHYGYTF,TRBJ1-2,TRBV20-1
CASSLRDRLSGNTIYF,TRBJ1-3,TRBV5-6
CAISEGQHEKLFF,TRBJ1-4,TRBV10-3
CASSLVHQETQYF,TRBJ2-5,TRBV7-8
CASSALTGRNSPLHF,TRBJ1-6,TRBV2
CATSRVVGSTDTQYF,TRBJ2-3,TRBV15
CASSYDPSQPQHF,TRBJ1-5,TRBV6-2/TRBV6-3
CATREGNTEAFF,TRBJ1-1,TRBV28
CATSDGGRTGAFF,TRBJ1-1,TRBV24-1
CASSSGLAGETQYF,TRBJ2-5,TRBV5-1
CASSPPRGGLAGVRSYNEQFF,TRBJ2-1,TRBV7-6